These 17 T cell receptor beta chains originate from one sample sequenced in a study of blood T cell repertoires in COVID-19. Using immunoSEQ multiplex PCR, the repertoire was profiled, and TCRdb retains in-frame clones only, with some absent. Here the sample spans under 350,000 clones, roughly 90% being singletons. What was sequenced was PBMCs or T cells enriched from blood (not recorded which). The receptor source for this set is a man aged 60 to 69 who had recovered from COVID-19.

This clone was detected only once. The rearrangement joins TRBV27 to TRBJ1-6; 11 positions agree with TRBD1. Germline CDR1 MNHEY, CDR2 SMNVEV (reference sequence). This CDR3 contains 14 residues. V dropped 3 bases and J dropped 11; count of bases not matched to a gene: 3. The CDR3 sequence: CASSLGTGGTPLHF. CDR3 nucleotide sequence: TGTGCCAGCAGTTTGGGGACAGGGGGGACACCCCTCCACTTT.

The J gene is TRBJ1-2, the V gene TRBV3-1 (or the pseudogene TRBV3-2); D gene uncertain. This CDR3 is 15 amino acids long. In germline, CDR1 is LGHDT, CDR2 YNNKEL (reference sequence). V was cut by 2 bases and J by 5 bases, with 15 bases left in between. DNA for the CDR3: TGTGCCAGCAGCCAAACTCTCTTGGCGGATTATGGCTACACCTTC. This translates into CASSQTLLADYGYTF.

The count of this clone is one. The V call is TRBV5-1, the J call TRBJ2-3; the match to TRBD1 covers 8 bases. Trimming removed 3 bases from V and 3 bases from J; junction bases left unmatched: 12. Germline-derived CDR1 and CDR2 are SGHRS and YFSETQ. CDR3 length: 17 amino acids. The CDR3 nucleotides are TGCGCCAGCAGCTCACCGGACAGGGAAATTTGGACAGATACGCAGTATTTT. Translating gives CASSSPDREIWTDTQYF.

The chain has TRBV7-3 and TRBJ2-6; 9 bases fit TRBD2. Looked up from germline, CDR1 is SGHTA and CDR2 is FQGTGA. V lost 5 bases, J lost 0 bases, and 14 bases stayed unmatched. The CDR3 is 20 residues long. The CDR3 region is CASSPISSSGVFSGANVLTF. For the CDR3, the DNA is TGTGCCAGCAGCCCTATATCCTCTAGCGGGGTTTTCTCTGGGGCCAACGTCCTGACTTTC.

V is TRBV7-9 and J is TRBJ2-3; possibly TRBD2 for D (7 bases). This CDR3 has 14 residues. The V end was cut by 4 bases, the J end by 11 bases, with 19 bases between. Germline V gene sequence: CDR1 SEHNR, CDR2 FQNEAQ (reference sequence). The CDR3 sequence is CASSSSYRAGEQYF. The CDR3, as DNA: TGTGCCAGCAGCTCCTCCTACAGGGCGGGGGAGCAGTATTTT.

CDR3 coding DNA: TGTGCCAGCAGTTATCTATTCTCTGGGGCCAACGTCCTGACTTTC. Its protein is CASSYLFSGANVLTF. The V and J genes are TRBV28 and TRBJ2-6; no reliable D call. Trimming shortened V by 4 bases and J by 0 bases, and 7 bases separated the two germline ends. The CDR3 is 15 amino acids. The germline V gene encodes CDR1 MDHEN and CDR2 SYDVKM. The full variable domain, its missing parts supplied by reference TRBV28 and TRBJ2-6, is DVKVTQSSRYLVKRTGEKVFLECVQDMDHENMFWYRQDPGLGLRLIYFSYDVKMKEKGDIPEGYSVSREKKERFSLILESASTNQTSMYLCASSYLFSGANVLTFGAGSRLTVL.

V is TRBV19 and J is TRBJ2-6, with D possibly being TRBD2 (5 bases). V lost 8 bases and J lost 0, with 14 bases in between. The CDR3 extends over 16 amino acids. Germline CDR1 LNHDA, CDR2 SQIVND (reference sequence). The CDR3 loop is CASGERSSSGANVLTF. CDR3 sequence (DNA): TGTGCCAGTGGAGAGCGGAGCTCCTCTGGGGCCAACGTCCTGACTTTC.

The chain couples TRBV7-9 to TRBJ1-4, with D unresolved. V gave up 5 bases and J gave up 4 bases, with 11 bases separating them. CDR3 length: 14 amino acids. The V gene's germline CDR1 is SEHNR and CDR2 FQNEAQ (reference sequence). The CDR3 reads CASSLRSFNEKLFF. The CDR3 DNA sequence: TGTGCCAGCAGCCTAAGGAGCTTTAATGAAAAACTGTTTTTT.

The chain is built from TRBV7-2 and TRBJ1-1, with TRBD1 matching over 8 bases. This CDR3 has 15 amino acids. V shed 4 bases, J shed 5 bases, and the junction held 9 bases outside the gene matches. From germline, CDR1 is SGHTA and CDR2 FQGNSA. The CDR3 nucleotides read TGTGCCAGCAGCTCTTCCCAGGGGGCGCGGACTGAAGCTTTCTTT. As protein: CASSSSQGARTEAFF.

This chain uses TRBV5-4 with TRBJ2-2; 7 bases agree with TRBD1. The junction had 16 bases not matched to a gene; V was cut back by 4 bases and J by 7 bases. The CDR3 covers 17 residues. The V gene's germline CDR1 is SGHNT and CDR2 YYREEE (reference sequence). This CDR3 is CASSARLGRGLDGELFF. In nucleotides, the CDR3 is TGTGCCAGCAGCGCGAGACTGGGCAGGGGGTTGGACGGGGAGCTGTTTTTT.

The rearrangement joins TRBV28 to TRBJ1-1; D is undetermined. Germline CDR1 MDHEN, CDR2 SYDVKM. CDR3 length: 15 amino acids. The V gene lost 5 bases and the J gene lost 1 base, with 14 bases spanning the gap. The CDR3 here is CASSPSAGKNTEAFF. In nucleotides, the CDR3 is TGTGCCAGCAGTCCCTCGGCGGGGAAGAACACTGAAGCTTTCTTT.

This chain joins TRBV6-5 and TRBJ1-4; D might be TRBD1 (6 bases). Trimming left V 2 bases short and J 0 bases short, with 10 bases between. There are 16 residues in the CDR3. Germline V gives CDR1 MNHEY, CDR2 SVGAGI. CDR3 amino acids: CASSYARTATNEKLFF. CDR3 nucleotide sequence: TGTGCCAGCAGTTACGCCCGGACAGCAACTAATGAAAAACTGTTTTTT.

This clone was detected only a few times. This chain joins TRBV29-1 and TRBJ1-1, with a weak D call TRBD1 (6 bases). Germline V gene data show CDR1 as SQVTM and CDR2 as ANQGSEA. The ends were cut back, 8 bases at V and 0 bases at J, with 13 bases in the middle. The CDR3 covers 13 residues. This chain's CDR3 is CSTTGHLNTEAFF. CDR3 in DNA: TGCAGCACAACGGGACACCTGAACACTGAAGCTTTCTTT.

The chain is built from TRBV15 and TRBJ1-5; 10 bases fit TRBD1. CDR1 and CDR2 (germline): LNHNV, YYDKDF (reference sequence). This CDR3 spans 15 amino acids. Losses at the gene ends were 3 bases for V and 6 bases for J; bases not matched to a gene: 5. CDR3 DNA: TGTGCCACCAGCAGGGACAGGGGGGTTCTTCAGCCCCAGCATTTT. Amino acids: CATSRDRGVLQPQHF.

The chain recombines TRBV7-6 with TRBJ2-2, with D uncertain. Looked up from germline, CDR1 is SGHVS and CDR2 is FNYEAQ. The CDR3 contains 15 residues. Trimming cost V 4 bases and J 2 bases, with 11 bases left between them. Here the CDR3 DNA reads TGTGCCAGCAGCTCCCGGAGCTTAAACACCGGGGAGCTGTTTTTT. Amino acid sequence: CASSSRSLNTGELFF.

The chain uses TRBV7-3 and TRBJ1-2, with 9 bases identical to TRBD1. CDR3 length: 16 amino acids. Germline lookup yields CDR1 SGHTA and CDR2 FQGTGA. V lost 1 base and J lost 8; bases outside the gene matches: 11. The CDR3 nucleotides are TGTGCCAGCAGCTTAAACGCCCGGGACAGGGTGGAAGGCTACACCTTC. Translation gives CASSLNARDRVEGYTF.

CDR3 residues: CASSLNQVEGARSPLHF. In DNA form, the CDR3 reads TGTGCCAGCAGCTTGAATCAGGTCGAGGGGGCGAGGTCACCCCTCCACTTT. This rearrangement joins TRBV5-4 to TRBJ1-6; 7 bases align to TRBD1. CDR3 length: 17 amino acids. The V segment lost 1 base and the J segment 10 bases; nucleotides outside the gene matches: 14. From germline, CDR1 is SGHNT and CDR2 YYREEE (reference sequence).